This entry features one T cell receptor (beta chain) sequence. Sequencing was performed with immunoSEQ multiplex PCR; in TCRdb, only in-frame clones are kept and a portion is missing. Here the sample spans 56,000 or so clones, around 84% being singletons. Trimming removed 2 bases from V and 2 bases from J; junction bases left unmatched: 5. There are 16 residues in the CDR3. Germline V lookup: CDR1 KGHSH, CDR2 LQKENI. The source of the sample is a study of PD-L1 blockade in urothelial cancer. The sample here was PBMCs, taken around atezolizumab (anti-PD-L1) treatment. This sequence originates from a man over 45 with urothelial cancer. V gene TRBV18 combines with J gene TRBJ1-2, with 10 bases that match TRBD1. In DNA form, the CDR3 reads TGTGCCAGCTCACCATCCTCGGGACAGGGGAACTATGGCTACACCTTC. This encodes CASSPSSGQGNYGYTF.